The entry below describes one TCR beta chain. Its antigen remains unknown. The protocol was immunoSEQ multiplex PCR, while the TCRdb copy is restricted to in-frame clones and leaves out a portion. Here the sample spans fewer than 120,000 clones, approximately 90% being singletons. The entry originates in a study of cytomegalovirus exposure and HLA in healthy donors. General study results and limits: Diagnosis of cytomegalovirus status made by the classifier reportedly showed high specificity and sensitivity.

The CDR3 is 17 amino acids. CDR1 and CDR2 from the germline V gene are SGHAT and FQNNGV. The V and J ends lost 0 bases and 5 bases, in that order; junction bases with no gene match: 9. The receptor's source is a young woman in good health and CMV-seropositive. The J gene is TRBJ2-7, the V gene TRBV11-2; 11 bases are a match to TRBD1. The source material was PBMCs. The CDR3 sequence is CASSLDGWDRGVDEQYF. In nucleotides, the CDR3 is TGTGCCAGCAGCTTAGATGGGTGGGACAGGGGGGTTGACGAGCAGTACTTC.